These 14 T cell receptor beta chains came from one sample sequenced in a study of cytomegalovirus exposure and HLA in healthy donors. The PCR used 60 Vbeta and 13 Jbeta primers. The protocol was immunoSEQ multiplex PCR, while the TCRdb copy is restricted to in-frame clones and leaves out a portion. In all, the sample yields around 65,000 clones. The sequenced sample consisted of PBMCs. Receptors were obtained from a young man in good health and CMV-seropositive.

V gene TRBV30 combines with J gene TRBJ2-1; 7 bases agree with TRBD2. With V trimmed by 0 bases and J by 5 bases, 4 bases remained unmatched. The CDR3 length is 14 residues. CDR1 is GTSNPN, CDR2 SVGIG, per germline (reference sequence). For the CDR3, the DNA is TGTGCCTGGAGTGTCGGGGGGAACGACAATGAGCAGTTCTTC. Protein product: CAWSVGGNDNEQFF. Combining the CDR3 with reference TRBV30 and TRBJ2-1 gives the whole variable domain SQTIHQWPATLVQPVGSPLSLECTVEGTSNPNLYWYRQAAGRGLQLLFYSVGIGQISSEVPQNLSASRPQDRQFILSSKKLLLSDSGFYLCAWSVGGNDNEQFFGPGTRLTVL.

The chain carries TRBV30 and TRBJ2-3, with 9 bases lining up with TRBD2. Per the germline V gene, CDR1 is GTSNPN and CDR2 is SVGIG (reference sequence). This CDR3 has 14 residues. Trimming at V came to 0 bases and at J to 5 bases, leaving 3 bases not matched to a gene. In DNA form, the CDR3 reads TGTGCCTGGAGTGTAGGAGCGGGAGGAGATACGCAGTATTTT. Encoded protein: CAWSVGAGGDTQYF.

This rearrangement joins TRBV6-1 to TRBJ2-3, with D possibly TRBD2 on 7 matching bases. The V gene's germline CDR1 is MNHNS and CDR2 SASEGT. This CDR3 has 14 amino acids. V was shortened by 8 bases and J by 3 bases, with 15 bases between the two germline ends. CDR3 amino acids: CASQRGGATDTQYF. CDR3 coding DNA: TGTGCCAGCCAGAGGGGGGGTGCGACAGATACGCAGTATTTT.

V usage is TRBV9 and J usage is TRBJ2-1; 8 nucleotides line up with TRBD1. CDR3 length: 16 residues. Trimming took 4 bases from V and 0 from J; bases not matched to a gene: 6. The germline CDR1 and CDR2 sequences are SGDLS and YYNGEE. This chain's CDR3 is CASSPRQGSSYNEQFF. As DNA, the CDR3 is TGTGCCAGCAGCCCAAGACAGGGGAGCTCCTACAATGAGCAGTTCTTC.

Regarding this clone: At one of its ends the junction is not consistent with the germline gene, which may arise from a read error. The CDR3 reads CAGSPLGLGVYGYTF. Here the CDR3 DNA reads TGTGCCGGGAGCCCCCTAGGGCTCGGGGTCTATGGCTACACCTTC. V and J are TRBV30 and TRBJ1-2; no reliable D call. There are 15 residues in the CDR3. CDR1 and CDR2 (germline): GTSNPN, SVGIG (reference sequence).

This sequence joins TRBV7-3 and TRBJ2-7; 7 bases line up with TRBD1. Germline V CDR1 and CDR2: SGHTA, FQGTGA. The CDR3 sequence is 15 residues long. V trimming: 0 bases; J trimming: 0 bases; junction bases outside the gene matches: 2. As DNA, the CDR3 is TGTGCCAGCAGCTTAACAGGGGGCAACTCCTACGAGCAGTACTTC. It specifies CASSLTGGNSYEQYF.

The gene calls are TRBV6-5 and TRBJ2-7; 12 nucleotides agree with TRBD1. The germline gives CDR1 MNHEY, CDR2 SVGAGI. The V and J ends lost 7 bases and 2 bases, in that order; junction bases with no gene match: 6. The CDR3 contains 15 residues. The CDR3, as DNA: TGTGCCAGCAAGCCCGGGACAGGGGGCGCCTACGAGCAGTACTTC. This gives the protein CASKPGTGGAYEQYF.

V gene TRBV18 combines with J gene TRBJ2-7; 7 bases fit TRBD1. Germline CDR1 and CDR2: KGHSH and LQKENI. V was clipped by 1 base and J by 2 bases; unmatched bases: 8. The CDR3 has 16 amino acids. The CDR3 reads CASSPRGQSSAYEQYF. CDR3 sequence (DNA): TGTGCCAGCTCACCACGGGGACAGTCGAGCGCCTACGAGCAGTACTTC.

CDR3 sequence: CASSRGLATINEQFF. The CDR3 coding sequence is TGTGCCAGCTCCCGAGGACTAGCGACAATCAATGAGCAGTTCTTC. The rearrangement uses TRBV18 and TRBJ2-1; 9 bases are a match to TRBD2. CDR3 length: 15 residues. Trimming removed 6 bases from V and 6 bases from J; junction bases left unmatched: 9. Looked up from germline, CDR1 is KGHSH and CDR2 is LQKENI.

The rearrangement joins TRBV7-9 to TRBJ2-2; possible D gene TRBD1, 7 bases. This CDR3 has 15 residues. Trimming stripped 4 bases from V and 3 bases from J, with 12 bases between. Germline V gene data show CDR1 as SEHNR and CDR2 as FQNEAQ (reference sequence). The DNA for the CDR3 is TGTGCCAGCAGCTCGCGGGACAGTTACACCGGGGAGCTGTTTTTT. It codes for CASSSRDSYTGELFF.

The rearrangement joins TRBV30 to TRBJ1-1; TRBD1 might be the D (5 bases). Germline values: CDR1 GTSNPN, CDR2 SVGIG (reference sequence). The CDR3 runs to 13 residues. With 0 bases removed from V and 3 bases from J, the gap between germline ends came to 8 bases. CDR3 sequence reads: CAWSVGGDTEAFF. In DNA, the CDR3 is TGTGCCTGGAGTGTGGGGGGGGACACTGAAGCTTTCTTT.

The chain carries TRBV27 and TRBJ2-5, with 13 bases that match TRBD2. The CDR3 loop spans 16 amino acids. The junction had 2 bases not matched to a gene; V was cut back by 2 bases and J by 2 bases. CDR1 and CDR2 from the germline V gene are MNHEY and SMNVEV (reference sequence). CDR3 region: CASSLQTSGRQETQYF. As DNA, the CDR3 is TGTGCCAGCAGTTTACAGACTAGCGGGAGGCAAGAGACCCAGTACTTC.

The genes are TRBV29-1 and TRBJ2-7, with TRBD2 matching over 13 bases. This CDR3 contains 14 residues. V was clipped by 7 bases and J by 1 base; unmatched bases: 4. Per germline, CDR1 SQVTM and CDR2 ANQGSEA. This CDR3 is CSAGTSGASYEQYF. The CDR3 region has the DNA TGCAGCGCCGGGACTAGCGGGGCGTCCTACGAGCAGTACTTC.

The chain is built from TRBV7-3 and TRBJ2-7; D perhaps matches TRBD2 (6 bases). Germline-derived CDR1 and CDR2 are SGHTA and FQGTGA. Between the trimmed V and J ends, which lost 3 bases and 2 bases, there was a span of 11 bases. The CDR3 sequence is 14 residues long. CDR3: CASSFSGSAYEQYF. The CDR3 nucleotides read TGTGCCAGCAGCTTCAGCGGGTCCGCCTACGAGCAGTACTTC.